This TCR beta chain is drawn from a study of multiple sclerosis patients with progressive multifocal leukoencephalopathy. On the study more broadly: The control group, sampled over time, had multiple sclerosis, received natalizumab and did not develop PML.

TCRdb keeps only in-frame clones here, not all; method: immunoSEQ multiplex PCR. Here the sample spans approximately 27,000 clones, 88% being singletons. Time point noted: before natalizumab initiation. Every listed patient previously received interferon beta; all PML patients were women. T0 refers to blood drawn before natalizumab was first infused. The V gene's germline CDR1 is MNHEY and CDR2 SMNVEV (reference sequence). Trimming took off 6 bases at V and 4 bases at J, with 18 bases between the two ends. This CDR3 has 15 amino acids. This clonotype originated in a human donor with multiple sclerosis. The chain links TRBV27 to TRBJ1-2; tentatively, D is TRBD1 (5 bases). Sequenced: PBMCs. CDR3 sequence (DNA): TGTGCCAGCAGCAGCCCCTTTAAGGGACGCTATGGCTACACCTTC. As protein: CASSSPFKGRYGYTF.